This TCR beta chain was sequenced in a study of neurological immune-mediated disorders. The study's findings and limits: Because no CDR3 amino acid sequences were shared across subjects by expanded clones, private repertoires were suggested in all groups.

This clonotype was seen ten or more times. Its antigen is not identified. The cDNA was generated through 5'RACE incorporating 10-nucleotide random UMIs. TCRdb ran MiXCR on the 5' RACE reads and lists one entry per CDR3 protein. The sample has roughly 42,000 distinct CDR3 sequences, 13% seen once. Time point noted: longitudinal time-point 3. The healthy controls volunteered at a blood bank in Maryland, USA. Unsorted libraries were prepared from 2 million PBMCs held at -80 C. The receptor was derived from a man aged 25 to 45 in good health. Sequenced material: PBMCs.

The CDR3 loop reads CSVSDRANTEAFF. The DNA of the CDR3 is TGCAGCGTTTCCGACAGGGCGAACACTGAAGCTTTCTTT. This chain joins TRBV29-1 and TRBJ1-1, with 7 bases that match TRBD1. The CDR3 is 13 amino acids. The J segment lost 1 base and the V segment lost 5 bases, leaving 4 bases of the junction unmatched. Looked up from germline, CDR1 is SQVTM and CDR2 is ANQGSEA.